This T cell receptor beta chain was recovered during a study of T and B cells in COVID-19 patients. TRB was amplified from around 250-500 ng of blood genomic DNA. Multiplex PCR with BIOMED2 TRB-A/B primer pools amplified TRB rearrangements. Each CDR3 protein gets one entry after TCRdb re-called the multiplex PCR reads with MiXCR. The table has nearly 15,000 distinct CDR3 sequences, under 30% seen once; the top ten hold about 1%. This clonotype was seen a few times. The antigen is unknown. Germline CDR1 reads SEHNR; CDR2 reads FQNEAQ (reference sequence). Trimming shortened V by 4 bases and J by 0 bases, and 25 bases separated the two germline ends. This CDR3 contains 20 residues. Study-wide results and limits: In COVID-19 patients, T cell receptor beta variable and joining gene use was reportedly strongly skewed. Highly clonal in active COVID-19, TRB repertoires exceeded healthy-donor diversity and richness at recovery. No sequencing was yet done of CD4+, regulatory or CD8+ subsets, or of SARS-CoV-2-responsive or tetramer+ sorted cells.

The receptor's source is a human donor who had recovered from COVID-19. Sequences were obtained from blood. The chain has TRBV7-9 and TRBJ2-1; D could derive from TRBD1 or TRBD2 (5 bases each). CDR3 DNA sequence: TGTGCCAGCAGCTCCCCCGGACACCGACGGGAAGTGGTCTCCTACAATGAGCAGTTCTTC. This codes for CASSSPGHRREVVSYNEQFF.